This TCR beta chain was documented in a study of a mutant IDH1 vaccine in newly diagnosed glioma. About the research overall: Treated patients showed a male proportion of about 62%, a female proportion of roughly 38%, and a mean age of approximately 40 years.

As to time point: week 11, during vaccination. The investigators gave 300 ug of mutant IDH1 20-mer peptide in each vaccine dose, together with topical imiquimod. Tumors from donors were new WHO grade 3 or 4 IDH1-mutant astrocytomas with ATRX loss. As concerns this clone: The antigen is not known.

The repertoire was sequenced with immunoSEQ multiplex PCR; TCRdb's copy has only in-frame clones and lacks some. The sample holds about 64,000 clones, about 88% seen once. This CDR3 has 13 amino acids. J was trimmed by 6 bases and V by 5 bases; bases with no gene match: 6. The germline V gene has CDR1 SGHTA and CDR2 FQGNSA. Sample: PBMCs, taken from a glioma patient whose treatment included an IDH1 peptide vaccine. The TCR sequence derives from a woman in her forties or fifties with glioma. This chain uses TRBV7-2 with TRBJ1-2, with TRBD1 matching 7 bases. The CDR3: CASSLDRVHGYTF. CDR3 coding DNA: TGTGCCAGCAGCCTTGACAGGGTCCATGGCTACACCTTC.